These 10 T cell receptor beta chains were sequenced from one sample in a study of blood T cells in healthy people across ages. For the second PCR, which ran for 7 to 11 cycles, a sample-barcoded 5' primer and a J-beta primer mix were used. TCRdb reprocessed the 5' RACE reads via MiXCR and lists one record per CDR3 protein. The table has about 1.6 million distinct CDR3 sequences, around 36% seen once. Material: blood. These receptors were obtained from a woman in her twenties or thirties in good health.

Turning to this clonotype: A read error may produce the germline difference seen at one junction end. The chain uses TRBV7-9 and TRBJ2-4; a possible D gene is TRBD1 (5 bases). The DNA end lines up better with TRBJ2-7; the J call may be wrong. CDR1 is SEHNR, CDR2 FQNEAQ, per germline (reference sequence). There are 14 residues in the CDR3. CDR3 residues: CTSSFQDISYEQYF. Written as DNA, the CDR3 is TGTACCAGCAGCTTCCAGGACATCAGCTACGAGCAGTACTTC.

This clonotype was observed a few times. The chain has TRBV6-1 and TRBJ2-7; D gene uncertain. Trimming removed 1 base from V and 5 bases from J, with 9 bases in between. Germline CDR1 is MNHNS and CDR2 is SASEGT. CDR3 length: 13 amino acids. CDR3 in amino acids: CASSEDLLDEQYF. CDR3 DNA: TGTGCCAGCAGTGAAGATCTTTTGGACGAGCAGTACTTC.

This chain connects TRBV11-2 to TRBJ2-7, with TRBD2 matching over 9 bases. This CDR3 has 17 residues. The V segment lost 5 bases and the J segment 2 bases; nucleotides outside the gene matches: 13. Per germline, CDR1 SGHAT and CDR2 FQNNGV. The CDR3 bases are TGTGCCAGCAGCCGGAGTGGGGCTAGCGGGATCCCCTACGAGCAGTACTTC. It specifies CASSRSGASGIPYEQYF.

The J gene is TRBJ2-1, the V gene TRBV9; TRBD1 or TRBD2 may be the D gene (5 bases each). Germline assignment: CDR1 SGDLS and CDR2 YYNGEE. This CDR3 spans 15 amino acids. V shed 0 bases and J shed 6 bases, with 13 bases lying between them. The CDR3 loop is CASSVGGTPLNEQFF. CDR3 DNA: TGTGCCAGCAGCGTAGGAGGGACCCCCCTCAATGAGCAGTTCTTC.

This clonotype was recorded a few times. This chain connects TRBV20-1 to TRBJ2-5, with D maybe TRBD2 (5 bases). Trimming pared 7 bases from V and 7 bases from J, leaving 22 bases between. The CDR3 spans 14 residues. Germline V gene data show CDR1 as DFQATT and CDR2 as SNEGSKA (reference sequence). The CDR3 sequence: CSVPGLASWGTQYF. CDR3 nucleotide sequence: TGCAGTGTCCCGGGATTAGCGAGTTGGGGGACCCAGTACTTC.

This clonotype was found many times. This chain connects TRBV9 to TRBJ2-3; 12 nucleotides match TRBD2. V was pared by 3 bases and J by 4 bases, with 6 bases of the junction left unmatched. The length of the CDR3 is 16 residues. Per germline, CDR1 SGDLS and CDR2 YYNGEE. The CDR3 sequence is CASSETSGSPPDTQYF. The CDR3 DNA reads as TGTGCCAGCAGCGAGACTAGCGGGAGCCCCCCAGATACGCAGTATTTT.

This chain connects TRBV29-1 to TRBJ1-2, with a weak D call TRBD1 (6 bases). This CDR3 has 15 amino acids. The ends were cut back, 0 bases at V and 9 bases at J, with 20 bases in the middle. Germline values: CDR1 SQVTM, CDR2 ANQGSEA. CDR3 amino acids: CSVEEGGEPYGSYTF. CDR3 sequence (DNA): TGCAGCGTTGAAGAAGGGGGAGAACCTTATGGCAGCTACACCTTC.

This clonotype has ten or more counts. V usage is TRBV6-6 and J usage is TRBJ1-2, with D unclear. Germline lookup yields CDR1 MNHNY and CDR2 SVGAGI (reference sequence). The CDR3 spans 12 residues. The V gene lost 5 bases and the J gene lost 7 bases, with 11 bases spanning the gap. The CDR3 region is CASSPSRGGYTF. In DNA, the CDR3 is TGTGCCAGCAGTCCCTCCCGAGGTGGCTACACCTTC.

This chain links TRBV29-1 with TRBJ2-1; 7 bases agree with TRBD1. V shed 7 bases and J 6 bases; nucleotides not matched to a gene: 12. Germline CDR1 SQVTM, CDR2 ANQGSEA. This CDR3 comprises 14 residues. The CDR3 sequence: CSGADRAVGNEQFF. CDR3 bases: TGCAGCGGGGCCGACAGGGCCGTAGGCAATGAGCAGTTCTTC.

The rearrangement uses TRBV9 and TRBJ2-3, with 8 bases matching TRBD2. With V trimmed by 3 bases and J by 1 base, 7 bases remained unmatched. The germline CDR1 and CDR2 sequences are SGDLS and YYNGEE. CDR3 size: 16 residues. The CDR3 here is CASSARGGLGTDTQYF. In nucleotides, the CDR3 is TGTGCCAGCAGCGCCCGGGGGGGTTTGGGCACAGATACGCAGTATTTT. Full variable domain (outside the CDR3, taken from reference TRBV9 and TRBJ2-3): DSGVTQTPKHLITATGQRVTLRCSPRSGDLSVYWYQQSLDQGLQFLIQYYNGEERAKGNILERFSAQQFPDLHSELNLSSLELGDSALYFCASSARGGLGTDTQYFGPGTRLTVL.